This entry lists 6 T cell receptor beta chains sequenced from one sample in a study of T-cell memory formation after mild COVID-19. MiXCR, applied by TCRdb to the 5' RACE reads, yields one record per CDR3 protein. This table has about half a million distinct CDR3 sequences, roughly 18% appearing once. The sequencing input was PBMCs or a T cell subset sorted from them (not recorded which). These receptor sequences come from an adult woman who had mild COVID-19 (a few samples of this study predate the infection). Cell type and time point are not known.

This chain uses TRBV15 with TRBJ2-7, with 8 bases lining up with TRBD1. The CDR3 spans 15 residues. The V and J ends lost 1 base and 5 bases, in that order; junction bases with no gene match: 7. From germline, CDR1 is LNHNV and CDR2 YYDKDF (reference sequence). Here the CDR3 DNA reads TGTGCCACCAGCAGAGGGGGGTCAGGGGGCGACGAGCAGTACTTC. Amino acids: CATSRGGSGGDEQYF. The whole variable domain, remainder taken from reference TRBV15 and TRBJ2-7, is DAMVIQNPRYQVTQFGKPVTLSCSQTLNHNVMYWYQQKSSQAPKLLFHYYDKDFNNEADTPDNFQSRRPNTSFCFLDIRSPGLGDTAMYLCATSRGGSGGDEQYFGPGTRLTVT.

The chain has TRBV24-1 and TRBJ2-1; no clear D gene. The germline gives CDR1 KGHDR, CDR2 SFDVKD. The CDR3 totals 14 residues. Deletions cut 3 bases from V and 2 bases from J, with 7 bases between. CDR3 amino acids: CATSDRGTYNEQFF. The CDR3 bases are TGTGCCACCAGTGATCGTGGGACCTACAATGAGCAGTTCTTC.

The chain recombines TRBV6-2 or TRBV6-3 with TRBJ1-1, with D perhaps matching TRBD1 (6 bases). The CDR3 sequence is 16 residues long. The germline CDR1 and CDR2 sequences are MNHEY and SVGEGT. Trimming took 6 bases from V and 4 from J, leaving 21 bases between them. For the CDR3, the DNA is TGTGCCAGCAGAGCTACGGCAGGGGATGTGTCCACTGAAGCTTTCTTT. Translated, it gives CASRATAGDVSTEAFF.

This clonotype has a handful of counts. The rearrangement uses TRBV10-3 and TRBJ2-3, with 13 bases fitting TRBD2. The CDR3 length is 15 residues. V shed 10 bases, J shed 0 bases, and the junction held 4 bases outside the gene matches. In germline, CDR1 is ENHRY, CDR2 SYGVKD. DNA of the CDR3: TGTGCCACCGAGACTAGCGGGGGGAGCACAGATACGCAGTATTTT. It yields the protein CATETSGGSTDTQYF.

This clonotype was observed a few times. This rearrangement joins TRBV18 to TRBJ2-7; 7 positions agree with TRBD1. Germline V gives CDR1 KGHSH, CDR2 LQKENI. The CDR3 extends over 14 amino acids. V dropped 3 bases and J dropped 5; count of bases not matched to a gene: 7. The CDR3 coding sequence is TGTGCCAGCTCACCGACAGGGTCCCGGCACGAGCAGTACTTC. Translation gives CASSPTGSRHEQYF.

The chain employs TRBV5-1 and TRBJ2-3; D possibly corresponds to TRBD2 (5 bases). CDR3 length: 14 amino acids. Looked up from germline, CDR1 is SGHRS and CDR2 is YFSETQ. The V gene lost 5 bases and the J gene lost 6 bases, with 16 bases spanning the gap. CDR3 DNA: TGCGCCAGCAGTTTAAGGACTGCTGGGGATACGCAGTATTTT. The encoded protein is CASSLRTAGDTQYF.